These T cell receptor beta chains were read from a single sample in a study of blood T cell repertoires in COVID-19. Assay: immunoSEQ multiplex PCR; the TCRdb copy retains only in-frame clones and omits some. The sample lists 55,000 to 70,000 clones; more than 70% were seen once. Sequenced material: PBMCs or T cells enriched from blood (not recorded which). These receptors were taken from a woman in her thirties or forties who had recovered from COVID-19. Each CDR3 is given with its conserved first and last residue. D genes are given only for firm matches. Clone size is given for some rows only: seen once, a few or many times, or a class if the clone is expanded.

clone_size: NA; j_call: TRBJ1-2; v_call: TRBV3-1/TRBV3-2; d_call: NA; cdr3_nt: TGTGCCAGCCGAAGGGGGGGAGGGGGTGGCTACACCTTC; cdr3_aa: CASRRGGGGGYTF
clone_size: NA; j_call: TRBJ1-2; v_call: TRBV5-1; d_call: NA; cdr3_nt: TGCGCCAGCAGCTCACCAGAAAACTATGGCTACACCTTC; cdr3_aa: CASSSPENYGYTF
clone_size: NA; j_call: TRBJ2-5; v_call: TRBV11-1; d_call: TRBD1; cdr3_nt: TGTGCCAGCAGCTCACGGACAGGCCGATACCAAGAGACCCAGTACTTC; cdr3_aa: CASSSRTGRYQETQYF
clone_size: NA; j_call: TRBJ2-5; v_call: TRBV9; d_call: TRBD2; cdr3_nt: TGTGCCAGCAGCCCCGCTATGACGGGGGGATACGGGACCCAGTACTTC; cdr3_aa: CASSPAMTGGYGTQYF
clone_size: NA; j_call: TRBJ2-5; v_call: TRBV14; d_call: TRBD2; cdr3_nt: TGTGCCAGCAGCCCATATAGCGGGGACGTGGAGACCCAGTACTTC; cdr3_aa: CASSPYSGDVETQYF
clone_size: NA; j_call: TRBJ2-3; v_call: TRBV29-1; d_call: NA; cdr3_nt: TGCAGCGTTGGAGGGGGTAGCACAGATACGCAGTATTTT; cdr3_aa: CSVGGGSTDTQYF
clone_size: few; j_call: TRBJ2-3; v_call: TRBV19; d_call: TRBD2; cdr3_nt: TGTGCCAGTAGTATGTTACTAGCGACAGATACGCAGTATTTT; cdr3_aa: CASSMLLATDTQYF
clone_size: NA; j_call: TRBJ2-3; v_call: TRBV7-6; d_call: NA; cdr3_nt: TGTGCCAGCAGCTCCCCATCGGTCAGCACAGATACGCAGTATTTT; cdr3_aa: CASSSPSVSTDTQYF
clone_size: NA; j_call: TRBJ2-3; v_call: TRBV5-1; d_call: TRBD2; cdr3_nt: TGCGCCAGCAGCCAGACTAGCGGGGGGGTTCCAGATACGCAGTATTTT; cdr3_aa: CASSQTSGGVPDTQYF
clone_size: NA; j_call: TRBJ1-6; v_call: TRBV15; d_call: TRBD1; cdr3_nt: TGTGCCACCAGCAGAGAGGACAGGGTCTATTCACCCCTCCACTTT; cdr3_aa: CATSREDRVYSPLHF
clone_size: NA; j_call: TRBJ1-3; v_call: TRBV28; d_call: NA; cdr3_nt: TGTGCCAGCAGTTTAGACGTAGGAGGGGCTGGAAACACCATATATTTT; cdr3_aa: CASSLDVGGAGNTIYF
clone_size: NA; j_call: TRBJ1-4; v_call: TRBV25-1; d_call: NA; cdr3_nt: TGTGCCAGCCGCGGCCAAGGCCCAGAAAAACTGTTTTTT; cdr3_aa: CASRGQGPEKLFF
clone_size: NA; j_call: TRBJ1-2; v_call: TRBV3-1/TRBV3-2; d_call: NA; cdr3_nt: TGTGCCAGCAGCCAAGTTTCTTATGGCTACACCTTC; cdr3_aa: CASSQVSYGYTF
clone_size: NA; j_call: TRBJ2-2; v_call: TRBV12-3/TRBV12-4; d_call: NA; cdr3_nt: TGTGCCAGCAGTTTAGCGGCGGCCGGGGAGCTGTTTTTT; cdr3_aa: CASSLAAAGELFF
clone_size: NA; j_call: TRBJ1-1; v_call: TRBV10-1; d_call: NA; cdr3_nt: TGCGCCAGCAGTAAAAACGGGGGACCTGAAGCTTTCTTT; cdr3_aa: CASSKNGGPEAFF
clone_size: NA; j_call: TRBJ2-6; v_call: TRBV19; d_call: NA; cdr3_nt: TGTGCCAGTACCCTCGCTTCACAGGGGGCCAACGTCCTGACTTTC; cdr3_aa: CASTLASQGANVLTF
clone_size: NA; j_call: TRBJ2-3; v_call: TRBV5-1; d_call: TRBD2; cdr3_nt: TGCGCCAGCAGCCAAGGACTAGCGGGGGGGCGTTTCACAGATACGCAGTATTTT; cdr3_aa: CASSQGLAGGRFTDTQYF
clone_size: NA; j_call: TRBJ2-5; v_call: TRBV7-9; d_call: NA; cdr3_nt: TGTGCCAGCAGCTTTAGAGGAGAGACCCAGTACTTC; cdr3_aa: CASSFRGETQYF
clone_size: NA; j_call: TRBJ2-3; v_call: TRBV6-2/TRBV6-3; d_call: TRBD1; cdr3_nt: TGTGCCAGCAGTCGAACGGGACAGGTCACAGATACGCAGTATTTT; cdr3_aa: CASSRTGQVTDTQYF
clone_size: NA; j_call: TRBJ1-2; v_call: TRBV6-5; d_call: TRBD1; cdr3_nt: TGTGCCAGCAGCATTGACAGGGCCCCGTATGGCTACACCTTC; cdr3_aa: CASSIDRAPYGYTF
clone_size: NA; j_call: TRBJ2-1; v_call: TRBV5-8; d_call: TRBD2; cdr3_nt: TGTGCCAGCAGCTTGAGACTAGCGGGGGGGTACAATGAGCAGTTCTTC; cdr3_aa: CASSLRLAGGYNEQFF
clone_size: once; j_call: TRBJ2-3; v_call: TRBV19; d_call: TRBD2; cdr3_nt: TGTGCCAGTACCCCCCTGGGGACTAGCGGGGTGGAAGATACGCAGTATTTT; cdr3_aa: CASTPLGTSGVEDTQYF
clone_size: NA; j_call: TRBJ2-1; v_call: TRBV3-1/TRBV3-2; d_call: TRBD1; cdr3_nt: TGTGCCAGCGGGCCTACGACAGGGATTGGGAATGAGCAGTTCTTC; cdr3_aa: CASGPTTGIGNEQFF
clone_size: NA; j_call: TRBJ1-5; v_call: TRBV20-1; d_call: NA; cdr3_nt: TGCAGTGCTAGTGGGAGGGTTGGCCAGCCCCAGCATTTT; cdr3_aa: CSASGRVGQPQHF
clone_size: NA; j_call: TRBJ2-1; v_call: TRBV21-1; d_call: NA; cdr3_nt: TGTGCCAGCAGGATTGACGGGTCCGAGCAGTTCTTC; cdr3_aa: CASRIDGSEQFF